A single sample is the source of the 25 T cell receptor beta chains below, sequenced in a study of shared clonotypes between healthy human individuals. Clones were sequenced by immunoSEQ multiplex PCR, and TCRdb holds only the in-frame ones, with some missing. The sample carries approximately 590,000 clones, over 95% recorded once. Naive CD8 isolation took CD45RO-negative cells positively selected for CCR7 and excluded terminally differentiated effector memory CD45RA+ cells. The sequencing sample was made of naive CD8+ T cells sorted from blood. The receptors shown here come from a woman aged 30 to 39 in good health.

This chain links TRBV13 with TRBJ1-2, with D perhaps matching TRBD1 (6 bases). Trimming removed 1 base from V and 3 bases from J, with 12 bases in between. Per the germline V gene, CDR1 is PRHDT and CDR2 is FYEKMQ (reference sequence). The CDR3 sequence is 15 residues long. The CDR3 spells CASSLDLEGDYGYTF. The CDR3 DNA sequence: TGTGCCAGCAGCTTAGACTTGGAGGGGGACTATGGCTACACCTTC. The full variable domain, in which reference TRBV13 and TRBJ1-2 provide the parts outside the CDR3, is AAGVIQSPRHLIKEKRETATLKCYPIPRHDTVYWYQQGPGQDPQFLISFYEKMQSDKGSIPDRFSAQQFSDYHSELNMSSLELGDSALYFCASSLDLEGDYGYTFGSGTRLTVV.

This clone was seen a few times. The rearrangement uses TRBV28 and TRBJ1-5; D uncertain. CDR1 and CDR2 (germline): MDHEN, SYDVKM. This CDR3 contains 12 residues. V was trimmed by 6 bases and J by 1 base, leaving 4 bases between them. CDR3 protein: CASSGSNQPQHF. Here the CDR3 DNA reads TGTGCCAGCAGCGGGAGCAATCAGCCCCAGCATTTT.

V gene TRBV2 combines with J gene TRBJ1-4; D remains unclear. This CDR3 is built from 16 residues. V lost 11 bases and J 0 bases, leaving 19 bases between the germline ends. Germline loops: CDR1 SNHLY, CDR2 FYNNEI. The DNA for the CDR3 is TGTGCCTATACCCCCGGGGTGCAGACAACTAATGAAAAACTGTTTTTT. This gives the protein CAYTPGVQTTNEKLFF.

The rearrangement joins TRBV5-1 to TRBJ2-2; D possibly uses TRBD1 or TRBD2 (5 bases each). V gave up 4 bases and J gave up 6 bases, with 13 bases separating them. This CDR3 region has 14 residues. Per germline, CDR1 SGHRS and CDR2 YFSETQ. Written as DNA, the CDR3 is TGCGCCAGCAGCGGGGACCCCGCCGCCGGGGAGCTGTTTTTT. It codes for CASSGDPAAGELFF.

The chain couples TRBV7-2 to TRBJ2-1; D remains ambiguous. The V gene's germline CDR1 is SGHTA and CDR2 FQGNSA. The CDR3 extends over 13 amino acids. V lost 0 bases and J 8 bases, leaving 8 bases between the germline ends. The DNA of the CDR3 is TGTGCCAGCAGCTTAGCGAAGGGCTATGAGCAGTTCTTC. Its protein is CASSLAKGYEQFF.

The rearrangement uses TRBV7-2 and TRBJ2-7, with D perhaps matching TRBD2 (6 bases). The CDR3 has 16 amino acids. Germline V gene lookup returns CDR1 SGHTA and CDR2 FQGNSA. Trimming left V 5 bases short and J 0 bases short, with 17 bases between. The chain's CDR3 is CASSPWGLSSSYEQYF. The CDR3 bases are TGTGCCAGCAGCCCCTGGGGACTCTCGAGCTCCTACGAGCAGTACTTC.

The CDR3 coding sequence is TGTGCCAGCAGTCAAACCTACGAGCAGTACTTC. Translating it yields CASSQTYEQYF. This chain joins TRBV2 and TRBJ2-7; D uncertain. The CDR3 runs 11 residues. Germline CDR1 reads SNHLY; CDR2 reads FYNNEI. V shed 5 bases and J shed 2 bases, with 4 bases lying between them.

Only a few counts were recorded for this clone. Different DNA sequences within this sample yield the same CDR3. The rearrangement joins TRBV5-4 to TRBJ2-1; D not certain. The CDR3 is made up of 11 amino acids. The germline V gene has CDR1 SGHNT and CDR2 YYREEE (reference sequence). The V gene lost 4 bases and the J gene lost 5 bases, with 4 bases spanning the gap. The CDR3 loop reads CASSTDNEQFF. The CDR3 DNA reads as TGTGCCAGCAGCACGGACAATGAGCAGTTCTTC.

Points on this clone: The sample contains more than one DNA sequence encoding this CDR3. This chain connects TRBV19 to TRBJ2-1; 11 bases map to TRBD2. Germline V lookup: CDR1 LNHDA, CDR2 SQIVND (reference sequence). The J segment lost 4 bases and the V segment lost 6 bases, leaving 5 bases of the junction unmatched. The CDR3 length is 15 residues. The CDR3 here is CASSPGTSGYNEQFF. Written as DNA, the CDR3 is TGTGCCAGTAGCCCCGGGACTAGCGGTTACAATGAGCAGTTCTTC.

The J gene is TRBJ2-2, the V gene TRBV6-5; D is unresolved. Trimming stripped 0 bases from V and 6 bases from J, with 14 bases between. CDR1 MNHEY and CDR2 SVGAGI come from the germline V gene. The CDR3 is 16 residues long. DNA of the CDR3: TGTGCCAGCAGTTACTCGAACGGATACCTCGCCGGGGAGCTGTTTTTT. It codes for CASSYSNGYLAGELFF.

In its sample, this clone was seen once. The chain carries TRBV5-4 and TRBJ2-5, with unresolved D. Germline CDR1 SGHNT, CDR2 YYREEE (reference sequence). The V end lost 0 bases, the J end lost 1 base, and 16 bases lay between the germline ends. CDR3 length: 17 amino acids. CDR3 region: CASSLATLKDLQETQYF. CDR3 DNA sequence: TGTGCCAGCAGCTTGGCCACATTGAAAGACCTCCAAGAGACCCAGTACTTC.

The rearrangement links TRBV5-1 to TRBJ2-4, with D maybe TRBD1 (6 bases). Germline loops: CDR1 SGHRS, CDR2 YFSETQ. V lost 4 bases and J lost 0, with 14 bases in between. This CDR3 is built from 16 residues. Here the CDR3 DNA reads TGCGCCAGCAGCCCTAGAGGACAGAAAGCCAAAAACATTCAGTACTTC. Protein product: CASSPRGQKAKNIQYF.

This clone was observed a few times. The gene calls are TRBV5-1 and TRBJ2-7; D uncertain. This CDR3 is 13 amino acids long. V was clipped by 4 bases and J by 0 bases, with 8 bases between them. Looked up from germline, CDR1 is SGHRS and CDR2 is YFSETQ. DNA for the CDR3: TGCGCCAGCAGCCAACAGAGCTCCTACGAGCAGTACTTC. Its protein product is CASSQQSSYEQYF.

The J gene is TRBJ2-1, the V gene TRBV29-1; 11 positions match TRBD1. The CDR3 is 17 residues long. CDR1 is SQVTM and CDR2 is ANQGSEA in the germline V gene. After removal of 6 bases from V and 0 bases from J, the junction contained 10 bases not matched to a gene. CDR3 loop: CSVKGQGETASYNEQFF. The CDR3 nucleotides are TGCAGCGTGAAGGGACAGGGGGAGACCGCCTCCTACAATGAGCAGTTCTTC.

The rearrangement uses TRBV4-1 and TRBJ2-3, with 8 bases fitting TRBD1. The germline V gene has CDR1 MGHRA and CDR2 YSYEKL. The CDR3 length is 18 residues. With 1 base clipped from V and 4 bases from J, the junction kept 13 bases outside the gene matches. The CDR3 DNA sequence: TGCGCCAGCAGCCAAGCCCCGAGTGACAGGGGTCTGGCAGATACGCAGTATTTT. Translated: CASSQAPSDRGLADTQYF.

This clone was detected only a few times. The V and J genes are TRBV27 and TRBJ2-7; possible D gene TRBD1, 5 bases. V lost 2 bases to trimming and J lost 5 bases, with 13 bases between them. Germline assignment: CDR1 MNHEY and CDR2 SMNVEV (reference sequence). There are 14 residues in the CDR3. Here the CDR3 DNA reads TGTGCCAGCAGTTTAGGGGCCGATGTCCACGAGCAGTACTTC. The encoded protein is CASSLGADVHEQYF.

In this sample, this clone turned up a few times. This chain joins TRBV7-9 and TRBJ1-5; D not certain. V lost 6 bases and J 6 bases, leaving 15 bases between the germline ends. Germline V CDR1 and CDR2: SEHNR, FQNEAQ (reference sequence). This CDR3 comprises 14 residues. CDR3 sequence (DNA): TGTGCCAGCAGTTTCAGTGGGGTAGGTCAGCCCCAGCATTTT. Its protein product is CASSFSGVGQPQHF. Complete variable domain (other parts from reference TRBV7-9 and TRBJ1-5): DTGVSQNPRHKITKRGQNVTFRCDPISEHNRLYWYRQTLGQGPEFLTYFQNEAQLEKSRLLSDRFSAERPKGSFSTLEIQRTEQGDSAMYLCASSFSGVGQPQHFGDGTRLSIL.

The V and J genes are TRBV27 and TRBJ2-7; TRBD2 matches 8 bases. CDR3 length equals 15 residues. Germline V gene lookup returns CDR1 MNHEY and CDR2 SMNVEV (reference sequence). Trimming at V came to 5 bases and at J to 0 bases, leaving 6 bases not matched to a gene. The CDR3 loop reads CASSLVAGYSYEQYF. The DNA of the CDR3 is TGTGCCAGCAGTCTGGTAGCGGGATACTCCTACGAGCAGTACTTC.

The rearrangement links TRBV7-9 to TRBJ2-1; TRBD1 matches at 10 bases. From germline, CDR1 is SEHNR and CDR2 FQNEAQ (reference sequence). There are 17 residues in the CDR3. The V gene end was trimmed by 3 bases and the J gene end by 8 bases; junction bases not matched to a gene: 13. The CDR3: CASSFRQGAGGRDEQFF. The DNA of the CDR3 is TGTGCCAGCAGCTTTAGACAGGGGGCAGGAGGAAGGGATGAGCAGTTCTTC.

A remark on this clone: Other nucleotide sequences in the sample specify the same CDR3. The rearrangement joins TRBV5-4 to TRBJ1-1; D not resolved. The ends were cut back, 0 bases at V and 7 bases at J, with 4 bases in the middle. The V gene's germline CDR1 is SGHNT and CDR2 YYREEE (reference sequence). This CDR3 comprises 11 residues. The DNA for the CDR3 is TGTGCCAGCAGCTTGGGTGGTGAAGCTTTCTTT. Protein: CASSLGGEAFF.

The chain employs TRBV5-6 and TRBJ1-1; tentatively, D is TRBD1 (5 bases). The V end was cut by 5 bases, the J end by 8 bases, with 13 bases between. The V gene's germline CDR1 is SGHDT and CDR2 YYEEEE. This CDR3 contains 12 residues. The CDR3 reads CASRQTVGEAFF. The CDR3 nucleotides read TGTGCCAGCAGACAGACAGTTGGGGAAGCTTTCTTT.

The chain is built from TRBV27 and TRBJ2-7, with D possibly being TRBD1 (6 bases). Germline loops: CDR1 MNHEY, CDR2 SMNVEV (reference sequence). This CDR3 has 13 amino acids. Trimming stripped 4 bases from V and 3 bases from J, with 10 bases between. As DNA, the CDR3 is TGTGCCAGCAGTTCCAGGGGTTTCTACGAGCAGTACTTC. Translating gives CASSSRGFYEQYF.

This rearrangement joins TRBV11-1 to TRBJ2-7, with 12 bases identical to TRBD2. CDR1 and CDR2 from the germline V gene are SGHAT and FQDESV (reference sequence). The CDR3 has 16 amino acids. J was trimmed by 3 bases and V by 3 bases; bases with no gene match: 6. The CDR3 region has the DNA TGTGCCAGCAGCTTCCCTGGACTAGCGGGGATCTACGAGCAGTACTTC. Its protein is CASSFPGLAGIYEQYF.

V and J are TRBV7-8 and TRBJ2-7; the D is unclear. V was clipped by 5 bases and J by 6 bases, with 14 bases between them. The CDR3 runs to 13 residues. The germline V gene has CDR1 SGHVS and CDR2 FQNEAQ. CDR3 coding DNA: TGTGCCAGCAGCGGATCCAGCGCACGCGAGCAGTACTTC. Encoded protein: CASSGSSAREQYF.

The chain uses TRBV9 and TRBJ2-3; the match to TRBD1 covers 7 bases. The germline CDR1 and CDR2 sequences are SGDLS and YYNGEE. Losses at the gene ends were 3 bases for V and 2 bases for J; bases not matched to a gene: 3. The CDR3 covers 14 residues. CDR3: CASSDGTATDTQYF. DNA for the CDR3: TGTGCCAGCAGCGACGGGACAGCCACAGATACGCAGTATTTT.